This T cell receptor beta chain derives from a study of T-cell memory formation after mild COVID-19. Looking at the study overall: Largely, the TCR clusters proved donor specific. Broader study findings: While clones contracting from day 15 to 85 were balanced between CD4 and CD8, later expanders leaned CD4+. Researchers report contracting CD4+ clones mostly in CM and EM, with CD8+ clones in EMRA.

This clonotype was counted ten times or more. Its antigen is still unknown. Sample barcodes and UMIs were carried by the TCR alpha and TCR beta cDNA libraries that 5'RACE generated with constant-segment primers. TCRdb reanalysed the 5' RACE reads using MiXCR and keeps one entry per CDR3 protein. The table records about 320,000 distinct CDR3 sequences, approximately 14% of them present only once. The CDR3 is 13 residues long. Germline V lookup: CDR1 SGHVS, CDR2 FQNEAQ. V lost 7 bases and J 9 bases, leaving 13 bases between the germline ends. This receptor was obtained from a man aged 18 to 30 who had mild COVID-19 (a few samples of this study predate the infection). Cell type and time point are not known. The sample consisted of PBMCs or a T cell subset sorted from them (not recorded which). The V and J genes are TRBV7-8 and TRBJ1-6; D remains unclear. The CDR3 loop is CASTTAVGSPLHF. For the CDR3, the DNA is TGTGCCAGCACCACAGCGGTTGGTTCACCCCTCCACTTT.